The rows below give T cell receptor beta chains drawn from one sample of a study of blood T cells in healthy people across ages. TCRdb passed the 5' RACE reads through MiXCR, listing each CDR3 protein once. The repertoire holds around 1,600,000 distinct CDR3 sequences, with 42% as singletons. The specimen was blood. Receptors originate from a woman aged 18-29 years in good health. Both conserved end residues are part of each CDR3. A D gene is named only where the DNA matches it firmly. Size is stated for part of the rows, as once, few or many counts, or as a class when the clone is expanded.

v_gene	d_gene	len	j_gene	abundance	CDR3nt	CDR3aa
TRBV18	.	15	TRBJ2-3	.	TGTGCCAGCTCACCACCGGTGGCACGCACAGATACGCAGTATTTT	CASSPPVARTDTQYF
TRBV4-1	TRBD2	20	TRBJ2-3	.	TGCGCCAGCAGCCATACTCCGGGACTAGCGGGAGGGCTTTCGACAGATACGCAGTATTTT	CASSHTPGLAGGLSTDTQYF
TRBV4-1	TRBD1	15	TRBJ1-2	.	TGCGCCAGCAGCTCTCAATTGGACAGGGACTATGGCTACACCTTC	CASSSQLDRDYGYTF
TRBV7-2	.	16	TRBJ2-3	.	TGTGCCAGCAGCCGACGAAGCGGAGGCCTAACAGATACGCAGTATTTT	CASSRRSGGLTDTQYF
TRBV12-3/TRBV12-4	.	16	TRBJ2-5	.	TGTGCCAGCAGTTTACGGGTTACAGGGTCTCGGAATGAGCAGTACTTC	CASSLRVTGSRNEQYF
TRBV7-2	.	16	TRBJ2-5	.	TGTGCCAGCAGCTTCGGTCGGAGAGGGCTCCAAGAGACCCAGTACTTC	CASSFGRRGLQETQYF
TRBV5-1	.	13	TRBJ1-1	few	TGCGCCAGCAGCTTGGATGGGAGTACTGAAGCTTTCTTT	CASSLDGSTEAFF
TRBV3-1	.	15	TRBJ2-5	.	TGTGCCAGCAGCCAGGCCCCCCTGGGCCAAGAGACCCAGTACTTC	CASSQAPLGQETQYF
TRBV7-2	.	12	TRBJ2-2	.	TGTGCCAGCAGCTTGACGGCCGGGGAGCTGTTTTTT	CASSLTAGELFF
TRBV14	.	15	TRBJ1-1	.	TGTGCCAGCAGCCAAGATATAGGGGCCCACACTGAAGCTTTCTTT	CASSQDIGAHTEAFF
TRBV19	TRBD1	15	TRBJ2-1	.	TGTGCCAGTAGTAATGCAGGGGGATTCTACAATGAGCAGTTCTTC	CASSNAGGFYNEQFF
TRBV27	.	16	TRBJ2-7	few	TGTGCCAGCAGTTTATCGTCGGGGTTTGGGATCTACGAGCAGTACTTC	CASSLSSGFGIYEQYF
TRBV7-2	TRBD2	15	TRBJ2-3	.	TGTGCCAGCAGCATTAGCGGGGGGAAGACAGATACGCAGTATTTT	CASSISGGKTDTQYF
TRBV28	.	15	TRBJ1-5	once	TGTGCCAGCAGTTTCCCTCTTAGGGGCAATCAGCCCCAGCATTTT	CASSFPLRGNQPQHF
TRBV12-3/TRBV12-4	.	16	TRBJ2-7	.	TGTGCCAGCAGTCCAAGGGAAAGGGGAGATGGTGGCGAGCAGTACTTC	CASSPRERGDGGEQYF
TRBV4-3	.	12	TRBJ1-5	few	TGCGCCAGCAGCCAAGATGGGGGCCCCCAGCATTTT	CASSQDGGPQHF
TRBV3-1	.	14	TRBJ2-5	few	TGTGCCAGCAGCTCGACCCTGTCCCAAGAGACCCAGTACTTC	CASSSTLSQETQYF
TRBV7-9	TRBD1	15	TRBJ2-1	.	TGTGCCAGCAGCCCCGGGACAGGGTTTAATTCTGAGCAGTTCTTC	CASSPGTGFNSEQFF
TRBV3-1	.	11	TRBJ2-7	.	TGTGCCAGCAGCCTCAACTACCAGCAGTACTTC	CASSLNYQQYF
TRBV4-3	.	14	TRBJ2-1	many	TGCGCCAGCAGCCAAGATCGGCTCTACAATGAGCAGTTCTTC	CASSQDRLYNEQFF
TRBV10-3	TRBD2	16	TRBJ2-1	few	TGTGCCACCCTCGCTAGCGGGAGTACCTCCTACAATGAGCAGTTCTTC	CATLASGSTSYNEQFF
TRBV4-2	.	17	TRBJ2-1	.	TGTGCCAGCAGCCAAGCAGGATCGGGCGAATCCCACAATGAGCAGTTCTTC	CASSQAGSGESHNEQFF
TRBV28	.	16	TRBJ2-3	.	TGTGCCAGCAGTTTACCAGCAGAGGTCGGAGGAGATACGCAGTATTTT	CASSLPAEVGGDTQYF
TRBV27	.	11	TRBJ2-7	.	TGTGCCAGCAACCACGGGAACGAGCAGTACTTC	CASNHGNEQYF
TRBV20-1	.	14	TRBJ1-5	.	TGCAGTGCTGGCCACGGGATGAGCAATCAGCCCCAGCATTTT	CSAGHGMSNQPQHF
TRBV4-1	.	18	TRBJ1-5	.	TGCGCCAGCAGCCAAGATCCCCCAGGACAAATCGGCAATCAGCCCCAGCATTTT	CASSQDPPGQIGNQPQHF
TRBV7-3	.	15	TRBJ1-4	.	TGTGCCAGCAGCTTAAGGGGAATAAAGGGGGAAAAACTGTTTTTT	CASSLRGIKGEKLFF
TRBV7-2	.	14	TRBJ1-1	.	TGTGCCAGCATGCGTACAGGGTGGAACACTGAAGCTTTCTTT	CASMRTGWNTEAFF
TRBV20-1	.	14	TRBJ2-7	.	TGCAGTGCCTCCGACGTCCGGGGGTTTAACGAGCAGTACTTC	CSASDVRGFNEQYF
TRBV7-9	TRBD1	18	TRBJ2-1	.	TGTGCCAGCAGCTCATACCAGGGGGAGACTCGTTACTACAATGAGCAGTTCTTC	CASSSYQGETRYYNEQFF
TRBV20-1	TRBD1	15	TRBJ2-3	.	TGCAGTGCTAGAGGGGACAGGATTGTCACAGATACGCAGTATTTT	CSARGDRIVTDTQYF
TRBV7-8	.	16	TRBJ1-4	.	TGTGCCAGCAGCTTAGATCGAGGCAGGGCGGCTGAAAAGCTGTTTTTT	CASSLDRGRAAEKLFF
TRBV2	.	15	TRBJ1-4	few	TGTGCCAGCAGTGATCGCGAGGCGCCGGGGGAAAAACTGTTTTTT	CASSDREAPGEKLFF
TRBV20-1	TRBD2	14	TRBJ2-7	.	TGCAGTGCTAGGGGACTAGCGGAGGGCTACGAGCAGTACTTC	CSARGLAEGYEQYF
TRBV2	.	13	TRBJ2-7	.	TGTGCCAGCAGTGAAACCATAGCCTACGAGCAGTACTTC	CASSETIAYEQYF
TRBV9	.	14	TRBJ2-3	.	TGTGCCAGCAGCGTAAGCAGGGAGACAGATACGCAGTATTTT	CASSVSRETDTQYF
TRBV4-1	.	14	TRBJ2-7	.	TGCGCCAGCAGCCAATCGGACTGGGGCGCCGAGCAGTACTTC	CASSQSDWGAEQYF
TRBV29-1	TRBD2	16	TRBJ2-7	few	TGCAGCGTTGTAGGTGCCGGGAGGGCCTTTTCCTACGAGCAGTACTTC	CSVVGAGRAFSYEQYF
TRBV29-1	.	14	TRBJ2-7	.	TGCAGCGTCACCGACTCGAGCTCCTACAATGAGCAGTACTTC	CSVTDSSSYNEQYF
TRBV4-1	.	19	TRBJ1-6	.	TGCGCCAGCAGCCAAGTCCCCGACAGTCCGAGCTCCTATAATTCACCCCTCCACTTT	CASSQVPDSPSSYNSPLHF
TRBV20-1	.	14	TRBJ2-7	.	TGCAGTGCTTACAAACTCATACCCTCCTACGAGCAGTACTTC	CSAYKLIPSYEQYF
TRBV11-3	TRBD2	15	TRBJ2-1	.	TGTGCCAGCAGCTTCCAAGGGACTACCCTCAATGAGCAGTTCTTC	CASSFQGTTLNEQFF
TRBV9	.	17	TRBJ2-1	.	TGTGCCAGCAGCCCCCCTTTATGGGCGGGCTCCTACAATGAGCAGTTCTTC	CASSPPLWAGSYNEQFF
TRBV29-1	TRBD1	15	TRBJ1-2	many	TGCAGCGTTTCGGGACAGGGTAGTTCTATAACAGGCTACACCTTC	CSVSGQGSSITGYTF
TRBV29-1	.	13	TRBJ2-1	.	TGCAACGTTGTCATAAGCTCCTACAATGAGCAGTTCTTC	CNVVISSYNEQFF
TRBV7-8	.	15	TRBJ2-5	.	TGTGCCAGCAGCTTAACCACCCGGGTTATGGAGACCCAGTACTTC	CASSLTTRVMETQYF
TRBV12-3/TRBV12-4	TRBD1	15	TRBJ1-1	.	TGTGCCAGCAGTCTCCGGACAGGGTGGGACACTGAAGCTTTCTTT	CASSLRTGWDTEAFF
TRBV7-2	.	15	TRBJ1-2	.	TGTGCCAGCAGCTCCGGTAGACAGTTTGGGTATGGCTACACCTTC	CASSSGRQFGYGYTF
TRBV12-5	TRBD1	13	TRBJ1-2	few	TGTGCTAGTGGTTTACAGGGGGCGCGGGGCTACACCTTC	CASGLQGARGYTF
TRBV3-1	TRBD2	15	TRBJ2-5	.	TGTGCCAGCAGCCAAGGTGCCGGGACTAACAATGAGCAGTACTTC	CASSQGAGTNNEQYF
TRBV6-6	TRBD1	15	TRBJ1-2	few	TGTGCCAGCAGTCCCCCTCCGGGACAGGGTTATGGCTACACCTTC	CASSPPPGQGYGYTF
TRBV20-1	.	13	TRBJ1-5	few	TGCAGTGCTAGGAGTAGTAGGGAACAGCCCCAGCATTTT	CSARSSREQPQHF
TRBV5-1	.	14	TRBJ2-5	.	TGCGCCAGCAGACCTCAGCAGTACCAAGAGACCCAGTACTTC	CASRPQQYQETQYF
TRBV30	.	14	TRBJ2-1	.	TGTGCCTGGACGCGGGGTAACTCCTACAATGAGCAGTTCTTC	CAWTRGNSYNEQFF
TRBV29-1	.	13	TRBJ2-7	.	TGCAGCGTTGAAGAGGTGCGAGGGAACGAGCAGTACTTC	CSVEEVRGNEQYF